This T cell receptor beta chain was obtained from a study of beta chain features in type 1 diabetes. Notes on the study in general: Within each of all four CD4+ subsets, Type 1 diabetes patients had TCRB CDR3s that were moderately but significantly shorter.

This clone was counted between two and nine times. Its antigen is as yet unknown. Expressed TCRB transcripts were sequenced, since all the RNA that had been isolated was reverse transcribed. This table comes from immunoSEQ multiplex PCR, and its TCRdb copy is limited to in-frame clones, with some not included. The sample lists approximately 240,000 clones, around 15% occurring once. The CDR3 is 15 amino acids. Germline V gene sequence: CDR1 SGHRS, CDR2 YFSETQ. V lost 3 bases to trimming and J lost 3 bases; unmatched junction nucleotides: 1. This sequence joins TRBV5-1 and TRBJ2-1; 12 nucleotides align to TRBD2. The sequence was collected from a man aged 25 to 40 with type 1 diabetes. Sequencing was carried out using naive CD4+ T cells from blood. The CDR3: CASSSTSGSYNEQFF. The CDR3, as DNA: TGCGCCAGCAGCTCGACTAGCGGGAGCTACAATGAGCAGTTCTTC.